The 20 T cell receptor beta chains presented below share a single source sample, sequenced in a study of blood T cell repertoires in COVID-19. Data came from immunoSEQ multiplex PCR; TCRdb stores just in-frame clones and leaves some out. Here the sample spans a few hundred thousand clones, about nine tenths being singletons. Sequencing was performed on PBMCs or T cells enriched from blood (not recorded which). The receptor set was obtained from a woman aged 30 to 39 who had been exposed to COVID-19.

J is TRBJ1-2 and V is TRBV5-1; no definite D call. V was pared by 0 bases and J by 0 bases, with 12 bases between. The CDR3 runs 16 residues. The germline CDR1 and CDR2 sequences are SGHRS and YFSETQ. CDR3 amino acids: CASSLGPQSANYGYTF. The CDR3, as DNA: TGCGCCAGCAGCTTGGGCCCCCAGTCCGCTAACTATGGCTACACCTTC.

The gene calls are TRBV6-5 and TRBJ2-3; 7 bases fit TRBD2. This CDR3 is built from 15 residues. Germline CDR1 and CDR2: MNHEY and SVGAGI. Trimming cost V 4 bases and J 0 bases; bases outside gene matches: 4. CDR3 loop: CASSFWGGSTDTQYF. The CDR3 region has the DNA TGTGCCAGCAGTTTTTGGGGGGGGAGCACAGATACGCAGTATTTT.

The chain employs TRBV12-5 and TRBJ1-5, with D possibly being TRBD1 (5 bases). The germline V and J ends were trimmed by 7 bases and 7 bases, with 20 bases remaining between them. This CDR3 region has 15 residues. From germline, CDR1 is LGHNT and CDR2 FRNRAP. The CDR3 sequence: CASALGGINGQPQHF. For the CDR3, the DNA is TGTGCTAGTGCCCTTGGGGGGATTAACGGGCAGCCCCAGCATTTT.

This sequence joins TRBV11-3 and TRBJ2-7; 13 bases align to TRBD2. Trimming took 5 bases from V and 4 from J; bases not matched to a gene: 5. The CDR3 is made up of 15 amino acids. The germline V gene encodes CDR1 SGHNT and CDR2 YENEEA. CDR3 protein: CASSERTSGSYEQYF. The CDR3 region has the DNA TGTGCCAGCAGCGAAAGGACTAGCGGGAGTTACGAGCAGTACTTC.

This clone has a single count. The chain carries TRBV28 and TRBJ1-4, with 10 bases fitting TRBD1. The trim removed 5 bases at V and 11 bases at J, leaving 11 bases unmatched. There are 15 residues in the CDR3. Germline V gives CDR1 MDHEN, CDR2 SYDVKM. The CDR3 DNA sequence: TGTGCCAGCAGTGGGGAGACAGGGGGCTTCGGGAAACTGTTTTTT. Translation: CASSGETGGFGKLFF.

This rearrangement joins TRBV7-9 to TRBJ1-1, with 8 positions matching TRBD1. The CDR3 consists of 14 residues. With V trimmed by 5 bases and J by 6 bases, 8 bases remained unmatched. CDR1 and CDR2 from the germline V gene are SEHNR and FQNEAQ (reference sequence). This CDR3 reads CASSASGTGPEAFF. The CDR3 coding sequence is TGTGCCAGCAGCGCATCCGGGACAGGCCCTGAAGCTTTCTTT.

The V call is TRBV5-1, the J call TRBJ2-7, with TRBD1 identical over 9 bases. Looked up from germline, CDR1 is SGHRS and CDR2 is YFSETQ. The CDR3 sequence is 14 residues long. V dropped 3 bases and J dropped 2; count of bases not matched to a gene: 3. The CDR3 protein is CASSYTGGTYEQYF. For the CDR3, the DNA is TGCGCCAGCAGCTACACAGGGGGCACCTACGAGCAGTACTTC.

This clone came up once. The chain links TRBV12-5 to TRBJ2-1; 8 bases map to TRBD1. Trimming removed 6 bases from V and 0 bases from J; junction bases left unmatched: 7. The CDR3 totals 16 residues. The germline V gene encodes CDR1 LGHNT and CDR2 FRNRAP. CDR3 nucleotide sequence: TGTGCTAGTGGCAAAAGACAGGGGAGCTCCTACAATGAGCAGTTCTTC. Amino acid sequence: CASGKRQGSSYNEQFF. Looking up the rest from reference TRBV12-5 and TRBJ2-1 gives the full variable domain: DARVTQTPRHKVTEMGQEVTMRCQPILGHNTVFWYRQTMMQGLELLAYFRNRAPLDDSGMPKDRFSAEMPDATLATLKIQPSEPRDSAVYFCASGKRQGSSYNEQFFGPGTRLTVL.

The chain recombines TRBV18 with TRBJ2-7; 11 bases match TRBD1. Per the germline V gene, CDR1 is KGHSH and CDR2 is LQKENI. J was trimmed by 3 bases and V by 1 base; bases with no gene match: 2. The CDR3 is made up of 15 amino acids. CDR3 in amino acids: CASSPRTGGDYEQYF. The CDR3 nucleotides are TGTGCCAGCTCACCACGGACAGGGGGCGACTACGAGCAGTACTTC.

The rearrangement joins TRBV3-1 (or the pseudogene TRBV3-2) to TRBJ1-1, with D perhaps matching TRBD1 (6 bases). Deletions cut 4 bases from V and 1 base from J, with 16 bases between. The CDR3 has 16 amino acids. CDR1 LGHDT and CDR2 YNNKEL come from the germline V gene (reference sequence). The CDR3 sequence is CASSLVSGGSNTEAFF. The CDR3 DNA is TGTGCCAGCAGCCTCGTGTCTGGGGGCTCGAACACTGAAGCTTTCTTT.

The gene calls are TRBV7-2 and TRBJ2-7; 7 bases agree with TRBD2. The CDR3 has 15 residues. The germline gives CDR1 SGHTA, CDR2 FQGNSA. Trimming took 5 bases from V and 1 from J; bases not matched to a gene: 8. The CDR3 DNA sequence: TGTGCCAGCAGCCCCTCGGGGGGAGTGTCCTACGAGCAGTACTTC. It translates to CASSPSGGVSYEQYF.

This rearrangement joins TRBV27 to TRBJ1-5; possibly TRBD1 for D (6 bases). Germline CDR1 and CDR2: MNHEY and SMNVEV (reference sequence). CDR3 length: 14 amino acids. Trimming shortened V by 4 bases and J by 6 bases, and 13 bases separated the two germline ends. The CDR3 protein is CASSSPGVTQPQHF. The CDR3 DNA is TGTGCCAGCAGTTCACCAGGGGTAACTCAGCCCCAGCATTTT.

The chain has TRBV19 and TRBJ2-5; 7 bases line up with TRBD2. V lost 5 bases, J lost 1 base, and 13 bases stayed unmatched. Germline CDR1 reads LNHDA; CDR2 reads SQIVND (reference sequence). The length of the CDR3 is 17 residues. The CDR3 here is CASSRTYGTTIQETQYF. The CDR3 bases are TGTGCCAGTAGTCGCACGTACGGGACTACCATCCAAGAGACCCAGTACTTC.

The gene calls are TRBV5-6 and TRBJ1-2; D gene uncertain. There are 15 residues in the CDR3. V shed 4 bases and J shed 2 bases, with 15 bases lying between them. Germline CDR1 and CDR2: SGHDT and YYEEEE. Here the CDR3 DNA reads TGTGCCAGCAGCCCCGGCGGGAGGACGAACTATGGCTACACCTTC. It is translated as CASSPGGRTNYGYTF.

This clone was counted a few times. The chain links TRBV12-5 to TRBJ1-5; D gene ambiguous. CDR1 and CDR2 (germline): LGHNT, FRNRAP. The CDR3 is 16 residues long. V lost 5 bases and J lost 6, with 20 bases in between. The CDR3 DNA reads as TGTGCTAGTGGTCACCGGGGAGCAGGCCTAGGTCAGCCCCAGCATTTT. Protein product: CASGHRGAGLGQPQHF.

V is TRBV27 and J is TRBJ2-7; the D gene is possibly TRBD2 (5 bases). The germline V and J ends were trimmed by 6 bases and 3 bases, with 12 bases remaining between them. CDR3 length: 13 amino acids. Looked up from germline, CDR1 is MNHEY and CDR2 is SMNVEV (reference sequence). Here the CDR3 DNA reads TGTGCCAGCAGGTACAAGCGGAGCTACGAGCAGTACTTC. Translating it yields CASRYKRSYEQYF.

This clone was detected once. The V gene is TRBV10-3, the J gene TRBJ2-7, with TRBD2 matching over 10 bases. The CDR3 consists of 15 residues. Germline V gives CDR1 ENHRY, CDR2 SYGVKD. The J segment lost 5 bases and the V segment lost 4 bases, leaving 8 bases of the junction unmatched. CDR3 nucleotide sequence: TGTGCCATCAGTGGGACTAGCGGACCAGGGAACGAGCAGTACTTC. Translating it yields CAISGTSGPGNEQYF.

As to this clone: Germline is not matched at one junction end, which may reflect a read error. The chain combines TRBV7-7 with TRBJ2-1, with no clear D. Germline-derived CDR1 and CDR2 are SSHAT and FNYEAQ (reference sequence). The CDR3 consists of 18 residues. The CDR3 DNA reads as TGTGCTAGCACCCCTTTGTCAGGTTCCGCCAGCTCCTACAATGAGCAGTTCTTC. This translates into CASTPLSGSASSYNEQFF.

The chain uses TRBV18 and TRBJ1-2; D is undetermined. Germline V CDR1 and CDR2: KGHSH, LQKENI. The length of the CDR3 is 17 residues. Trimming left V 3 bases short and J 3 bases short, with 20 bases between. As DNA, the CDR3 is TGTGCCAGCTCACCTTCTTTGAGCGCCAGGACTTACTATGGCTACACCTTC. It specifies CASSPSLSARTYYGYTF.

This chain links TRBV21-1 with TRBJ2-2; TRBD2, the table's D call, lacks a check against the DNA. TRBV21-1 is tagged as a pseudogene. The CDR3 covers 19 residues. CDR3 protein: CASSKYSREGIANTGELFF. CDR3 DNA sequence: TGTGCCAGCAGCAAATACTCGCGGGAGGGTATCGCGAACACCGGGGAGCTGTTTTTT.